Sequencing of this T cell receptor (beta chain) was carried out in a study of blood T cell repertoires in COVID-19. Study-wide context: Collection of acute and convalescent COVID-19 samples took place in the United States, Italy and Spain. T cells, B-cell-depleted T cells, or PBMCs provided the cDNA or gDNA that served as material.

Original analysis: From reference gene primer amplification, estimates of nucleated cell counts were derived. The table came from immunoSEQ multiplex PCR; TCRdb's copy has only in-frame clones and leaves some out. V and J calls and clone size are those listed in that table; D and trimming were worked out from the DNA. This table holds some 96,000 clones, about 88% found once. Trimming removed 6 bases from V and 5 bases from J; junction bases left unmatched: 11. Germline V gene sequence: CDR1 MDHEN, CDR2 SYDVKM. The CDR3 has 16 amino acids. The rearrangement links TRBV28 to TRBJ1-2, with 11 bases identical to TRBD1. The sequenced sample consisted of peripheral blood. The sequence came from a man older than 75 with acute or convalescent COVID-19. The CDR3 nucleotides are TGTGCCAGCAGCAAAGGACAGGGGGCGGGAGAATATGGCTACACCTTC. Protein sequence: CASSKGQGAGEYGYTF.